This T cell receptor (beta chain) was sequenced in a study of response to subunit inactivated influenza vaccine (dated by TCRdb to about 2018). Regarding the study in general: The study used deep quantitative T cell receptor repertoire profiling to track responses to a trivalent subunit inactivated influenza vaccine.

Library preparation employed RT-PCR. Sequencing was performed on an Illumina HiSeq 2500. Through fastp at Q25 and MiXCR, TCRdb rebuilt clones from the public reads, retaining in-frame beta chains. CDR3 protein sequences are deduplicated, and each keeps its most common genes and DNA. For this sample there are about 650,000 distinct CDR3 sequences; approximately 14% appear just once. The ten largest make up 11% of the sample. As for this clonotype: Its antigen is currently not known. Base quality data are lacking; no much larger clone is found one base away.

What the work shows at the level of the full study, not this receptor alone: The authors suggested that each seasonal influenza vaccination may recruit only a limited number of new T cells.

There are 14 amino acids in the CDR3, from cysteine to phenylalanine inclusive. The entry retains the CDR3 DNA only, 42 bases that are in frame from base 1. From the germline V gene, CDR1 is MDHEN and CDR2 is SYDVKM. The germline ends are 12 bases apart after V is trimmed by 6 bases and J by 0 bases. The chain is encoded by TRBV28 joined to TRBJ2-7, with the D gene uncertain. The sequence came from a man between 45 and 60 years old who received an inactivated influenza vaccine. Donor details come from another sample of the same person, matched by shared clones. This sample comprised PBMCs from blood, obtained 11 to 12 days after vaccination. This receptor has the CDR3 CASRRTPPSYEQYF. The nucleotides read TGTGCCAGCAGACGTACACCTCCCTCCTACGAGCAGTACTTC.